The 21 T cell receptor beta chains given below trace back to one sample, sequenced in a study of cytotoxic CD8 clonotypes in ibrutinib-treated CLL. Profiled with immunoSEQ multiplex PCR; TCRdb holds only in-frame clones, not every one. The table has around 310,000 clones, 80% seen once. The specimen comprised PBMCs, sampled before ibrutinib treatment. All receptors come from a human donor with chronic lymphocytic leukemia.

The rearrangement joins TRBV7-2 to TRBJ2-2; tentatively, D is TRBD2 (6 bases). Germline V CDR1 and CDR2: SGHTA, FQGNSA. CDR3 length equals 14 residues. The V and J ends lost 2 bases and 10 bases respectively, with 14 bases between them. CDR3 bases: TGTGCCAGCAGCTTACCGGGACTCGGGAAGGAGCTGTTTTTT. This codes for CASSLPGLGKELFF.

This clone was seen just once. The chain combines TRBV18 with TRBJ1-1; D ambiguous. Germline CDR1 is KGHSH and CDR2 is LQKENI. V was clipped by 4 bases and J by 4 bases, with 13 bases between them. The CDR3 runs to 14 residues. The CDR3 sequence: CASSQQTWSTEAFF. CDR3 nucleotides: TGTGCCAGCTCACAGCAAACTTGGAGCACTGAAGCTTTCTTT.

This rearrangement joins TRBV11-2 to TRBJ2-2; tentative D call: TRBD2 (6 bases). V lost 3 bases and J 1 base, leaving 15 bases between the germline ends. Germline V lookup: CDR1 SGHAT, CDR2 FQNNGV. The CDR3 sequence is 17 residues long. The CDR3 DNA follows: TGTGCCAGCAGCTTGGGTGGAGCTAGCGAGAACACCGGGGAGCTGTTTTTT. It yields the protein CASSLGGASENTGELFF.

This clone was seen more than once but under ten times. The rearrangement joins TRBV27 to TRBJ2-1; D might be TRBD2 (7 bases). Trimming left V 9 bases short and J 5 bases short, with 23 bases between. In germline, CDR1 is MNHEY, CDR2 SMNVEV (reference sequence). CDR3 length: 16 amino acids. The CDR3 bases are TGTGCCAGTTCCGACCTTTGGGGGGGCGTCAACAATGAGCAGTTCTTC. Its translation is CASSDLWGGVNNEQFF.

The chain couples TRBV7-9 to TRBJ2-7, with TRBD2 matching over 14 bases. CDR3 size: 18 residues. The V gene end was trimmed by 8 bases and the J gene end by 6 bases; junction bases not matched to a gene: 18. Germline CDR1 SEHNR, CDR2 FQNEAQ (reference sequence). In DNA form, the CDR3 reads TGTGCCAGCTACTCGACTAGTGGGACTAGCGGGAGATTCCGCGAGCAGTACTTC. This codes for CASYSTSGTSGRFREQYF.

The chain joins TRBV28 to TRBJ1-1; D call uncertain. In germline, CDR1 is MDHEN, CDR2 SYDVKM. The CDR3 has 14 amino acids. V was shortened by 3 bases and J by 0 bases, with 8 bases between the two germline ends. For the CDR3, the DNA is TGTGCCAGCAGTTTTACTAACATGAACACTGAAGCTTTCTTT. Its translation: CASSFTNMNTEAFF.

The gene calls are TRBV27 and TRBJ2-2, with D unresolved. V lost 5 bases and J 0 bases, leaving 4 bases between the germline ends. Germline-derived CDR1 and CDR2 are MNHEY and SMNVEV (reference sequence). The CDR3 is made up of 13 amino acids. CDR3 protein: CASSAPNTGELFF. The CDR3 DNA reads as TGTGCCAGCAGTGCCCCGAACACCGGGGAGCTGTTTTTT.

With regard to this clone: A read error is possible here, since a much larger clone lies one base away. The chain is built from TRBV2 and TRBJ1-5; 7 positions match TRBD1. The CDR3 is 13 residues long. CDR1 is SNHLY, CDR2 FYNNEI, per germline. The J segment lost 4 bases and the V segment lost 4 bases, leaving 1 base of the junction unmatched. The CDR3 coding sequence is TGTGCCAGCAGTGGACAGGGAAATCAGCCCCAGCATTTT. Protein: CASSGQGNQPQHF.

Comment on this clone: The same CDR3 also results from other DNA sequences found in this sample. The CDR3 DNA sequence: TGTGCCAGCAGCGTAGAAGGTGGGAGGGGGACAGATACGCAGTATTTT. Protein product: CASSVEGGRGTDTQYF. This chain links TRBV9 with TRBJ2-3, with a tentative D call TRBD2 (7 bases). The CDR3 has 16 residues. Between the trimmed V and J ends, which lost 0 bases and 3 bases, there was a span of 14 bases. Per the germline V gene, CDR1 is SGDLS and CDR2 is YYNGEE.

The V and J genes are TRBV7-2 and TRBJ1-1; D uncertain. Looked up from germline, CDR1 is SGHTA and CDR2 is FQGNSA. This CDR3 contains 15 residues. The V end was cut by 0 bases, the J end by 4 bases, with 12 bases between. The CDR3 sequence is CASSLAAVGFTEAFF. CDR3 nucleotides: TGTGCCAGCAGCTTAGCGGCGGTTGGTTTCACTGAAGCTTTCTTT.

The CDR3 loop is CASSLGRDSYEQYF. The CDR3 coding sequence is TGTGCCAGCAGCTTAGGCCGGGACTCCTACGAGCAGTACTTC. The rearrangement links TRBV7-2 to TRBJ2-7, with TRBD2 as a possible D gene (5 bases). The V end lost 1 base, the J end lost 0 bases, and 7 bases lay between the germline ends. This CDR3 region has 14 residues. CDR1 and CDR2 from the germline V gene are SGHTA and FQGNSA.

V usage is TRBV7-3 and J usage is TRBJ2-5; D tentatively fits TRBD1 or TRBD2 (5 bases each). Germline-derived CDR1 and CDR2 are SGHTA and FQGTGA. CDR3 size: 15 residues. Trimming took off 5 bases at V and 1 base at J, with 14 bases between the two ends. CDR3 sequence reads: CASSNPRDPQETQYF. The CDR3 DNA reads TGTGCCAGCAGCAATCCCCGGGACCCCCAAGAGACCCAGTACTTC. Full variable domain (rest looked up from reference TRBV7-3 and TRBJ2-5): GAGVSQTPSNKVTEKGKYVELRCDPISGHTALYWYRQSLGQGPEFLIYFQGTGAADDSGLPNDRFFAVRPEGSVSTLKIQRTERGDSAVYLCASSNPRDPQETQYFGPGTRLLVL.

The gene calls are TRBV7-8 and TRBJ1-1, with a weak D call TRBD1 (6 bases). This CDR3 has 13 residues. Germline loops: CDR1 SGHVS, CDR2 FQNEAQ. V was clipped by 10 bases and J by 1 base, with 13 bases between them. CDR3 amino acids: CATFGQPNTEAFF. The CDR3 coding sequence is TGTGCCACCTTCGGACAGCCGAACACTGAAGCTTTCTTT.

The CDR3 sequence: CASSPRTSGLPGEQYF. In DNA form, the CDR3 reads TGTGCCAGCAGCCCCAGGACTAGCGGGTTGCCTGGGGAGCAGTACTTC. The V gene is TRBV7-6, the J gene TRBJ2-7; 11 positions match TRBD2. This CDR3 is 16 amino acids long. Germline trimming cut 5 bases from V and 7 bases from J; bases unmatched to any gene: 13. Germline V CDR1 and CDR2: SGHVS, FNYEAQ.

The chain recombines TRBV4-3 with TRBJ2-2; unclear D gene. V lost 2 bases to trimming and J lost 4 bases, with 11 bases between them. Germline V gene sequence: CDR1 LGHNA, CDR2 YSLEER. The CDR3 length is 15 residues. This chain's CDR3 is CASSQRLGFTGELFF. The CDR3 bases are TGCGCCAGCAGCCAAAGGCTAGGTTTCACCGGGGAGCTGTTTTTT.

This sequence joins TRBV5-5 and TRBJ1-5; D unresolved. The CDR3 runs 14 residues. V lost 4 bases, J lost 5 bases, and 13 bases lay in between. In germline, CDR1 is SGHKS, CDR2 YYEKEE (reference sequence). The CDR3 region has the DNA TGTGCCAGCAGCCCTGGGAGTTTATATCAGCCCCAGCATTTT. Residues: CASSPGSLYQPQHF.

This clone turned up a few times. V and J are TRBV5-1 and TRBJ2-1; TRBD2 aligns across 12 bases. The CDR3 runs to 15 residues. V dropped 4 bases and J dropped 5; count of bases not matched to a gene: 4. The germline V gene has CDR1 SGHRS and CDR2 YFSETQ. The CDR3 is CASSRRTSGNNEQFF. The CDR3 nucleotides are TGCGCCAGCAGCCGCCGGACTAGCGGGAACAATGAGCAGTTCTTC.

The chain joins TRBV29-1 to TRBJ1-3; D possibly corresponds to TRBD1 (5 bases). V lost 5 bases, J lost 0 bases, and 14 bases lay in between. The germline V gene encodes CDR1 SQVTM and CDR2 ANQGSEA. The CDR3 runs 15 residues. The CDR3 region is CSVSGHPSSGNTIYF. In DNA, the CDR3 is TGCAGCGTTTCCGGACATCCTTCCTCTGGAAACACCATATATTTT.

The chain employs TRBV5-1 and TRBJ2-4; D might be TRBD1 or TRBD2, each matching 5 bases. V gave up 0 bases and J gave up 3 bases, with 19 bases separating them. Per the germline V gene, CDR1 is SGHRS and CDR2 is YFSETQ. The length of the CDR3 is 18 residues. CDR3 coding DNA: TGCGCCAGCAGCTTGGCCATTAATAGGGACGCGGGCAAAAACATTCAGTACTTC. Translated, it gives CASSLAINRDAGKNIQYF. The full variable domain, with the rest looked up from reference TRBV5-1 and TRBJ2-4, is KAGVTQTPRYLIKTRGQQVTLSCSPISGHRSVSWYQQTPGQGLQFLFEYFSETQRNKGNFPGRFSGRQFSNSRSEMNVSTLELGDSALYLCASSLAINRDAGKNIQYFGAGTRLSVL.

This clone was recorded a few times. V usage is TRBV2 and J usage is TRBJ1-3, with D unresolved. V was cut by 9 bases and J by 0 bases, with 9 bases left in between. The germline V gene encodes CDR1 SNHLY and CDR2 FYNNEI. The CDR3 consists of 13 residues. The CDR3 spells CARKYSSGNTIYF. CDR3 nucleotides: TGTGCCAGAAAGTATAGCTCTGGAAACACCATATATTTT.

The V call is TRBV6-6, the J call TRBJ2-2; no definite D call. The CDR3 runs 13 residues. The V end lost 5 bases, the J end lost 7 bases, and 11 bases lay between the germline ends. Germline V CDR1 and CDR2: MNHNY, SVGAGI (reference sequence). The CDR3 here is CASSNLVGGELFF. As DNA, the CDR3 is TGTGCCAGCAGTAACTTGGTTGGCGGGGAGCTGTTTTTT.